Listed here are 13 T cell receptor beta chains from one sample, sequenced in a study of Tregs in tolerant kidney transplant recipients. Clones were sequenced by immunoSEQ multiplex PCR, and TCRdb holds only the in-frame ones, with some missing. The table shows approximately 75,000 clones, with under 95% occurring only once. The sequencing here drew on Tregs from blood, taken before the transplant. The receptor set was obtained from a human donor who received a combined kidney and bone marrow transplant.

This sequence joins TRBV5-1 and TRBJ2-1; 7 bases are shared with TRBD1. With 0 bases clipped from V and 0 bases from J, the junction kept 3 bases outside the gene matches. The length of the CDR3 is 16 residues. Germline V lookup: CDR1 SGHRS, CDR2 YFSETQ. The CDR3 nucleotides are TGCGCCAGCAGCTTGGCAGGGGGTGTCTCCTACAATGAGCAGTTCTTC. It specifies CASSLAGGVSYNEQFF. The full variable domain, completed using reference TRBV5-1 and TRBJ2-1, is KAGVTQTPRYLIKTRGQQVTLSCSPISGHRSVSWYQQTPGQGLQFLFEYFSETQRNKGNFPGRFSGRQFSNSRSEMNVSTLELGDSALYLCASSLAGGVSYNEQFFGPGTRLTVL.

V usage is TRBV18 and J usage is TRBJ1-4, with D possibly matching TRBD1 (5 bases). Germline V gene lookup returns CDR1 KGHSH and CDR2 LQKENI. V was pared by 1 base and J by 4 bases, with 13 bases between. The CDR3 extends over 16 amino acids. This CDR3 reads CASSPRGASNNEKLFF. In nucleotides, the CDR3 is TGTGCCAGCTCACCACGAGGGGCCTCGAATAATGAAAAACTGTTTTTT.

This chain uses TRBV5-1 with TRBJ2-5, with 8 bases lining up with TRBD2. Germline V gives CDR1 SGHRS, CDR2 YFSETQ. This CDR3 is 15 amino acids long. The V gene end was trimmed by 1 base and the J gene end by 1 base; junction bases not matched to a gene: 3. CDR3 coding DNA: TGCGCCAGCAGCTTGACCGGACTAGCCCAAGAGACCCAGTACTTC. Protein sequence: CASSLTGLAQETQYF.

The chain links TRBV2 to TRBJ2-7, with no clear D. Between the trimmed V and J ends, which lost 3 bases and 5 bases, there was a span of 11 bases. This CDR3 has 13 residues. Germline-derived CDR1 and CDR2 are SNHLY and FYNNEI. Here the CDR3 DNA reads TGTGCCAGCAGTGAGGCCCAAGGCCACGAGCAGTACTTC. Its translation is CASSEAQGHEQYF.

The chain joins TRBV23-1 to TRBJ2-7, with 7 bases aligning to TRBD2. TRBV23-1 is noted as an ORF with a role that remains uncertain. The CDR3 is made up of 12 amino acids. V trimming: 11 bases; J trimming: 2 bases; junction bases outside the gene matches: 6. CDR3: CAEPRGAYEQYF. The CDR3 DNA reads as TGCGCCGAGCCCCGGGGGGCCTACGAGCAGTACTTC.

The chain is built from TRBV2 and TRBJ2-7, with D maybe TRBD1 (5 bases). Trimming took 2 bases from V and 6 from J, leaving 11 bases between them. Germline CDR1 is SNHLY and CDR2 is FYNNEI. CDR3 length equals 13 residues. CDR3 nucleotides: TGTGCCAGCAGTGAAAGGTGGCAGGGCGAGCAGTACTTC. It is translated as CASSERWQGEQYF.

This chain joins TRBV7-6 and TRBJ2-1, with 13 bases identical to TRBD2. CDR1 SGHVS and CDR2 FNYEAQ come from the germline V gene. The CDR3 spans 15 residues. V lost 5 bases and J lost 6; bases outside the gene matches: 4. The CDR3 nucleotides are TGTGCCAGCAGCCTCGGGACTAGCGGGGCCAATGAGCAGTTCTTC. This gives the protein CASSLGTSGANEQFF.

V and J are TRBV11-3 and TRBJ2-1; D is ambiguous. The V gene lost 0 bases and the J gene lost 10 bases, with 10 bases spanning the gap. Germline CDR1 reads SGHNT; CDR2 reads YENEEA. This CDR3 is built from 13 residues. The DNA of the CDR3 is TGTGCCAGCAGCTTAGACAGCCCTACGGAGCAGTTCTTC. This codes for CASSLDSPTEQFF.

This sequence joins TRBV9 and TRBJ2-1; 12 bases are shared with TRBD2. Germline V lookup: CDR1 SGDLS, CDR2 YYNGEE. V gave up 3 bases and J gave up 2 bases; unmatched junction bases: 12. This CDR3 contains 19 residues. CDR3 sequence: CASSGGGLAGGPAYNEQFF. CDR3 nucleotides: TGTGCCAGCAGCGGGGGAGGGCTAGCGGGAGGGCCCGCCTACAATGAGCAGTTCTTC.

CDR3 sequence (DNA): TGTGCCAGCAGCAAATTAGAAGGACACGAGCAGTACTTC. It specifies CASSKLEGHEQYF. The rearrangement links TRBV21-1 to TRBJ2-7. TRBV21-1 has pseudogene status. There are 13 residues in the CDR3.

The CDR3 protein is CASTDTGGLGTEAFF. The DNA of the CDR3 is TGTGCCAGCACGGATACAGGGGGTTTAGGCACTGAAGCTTTCTTT. The chain has TRBV2 and TRBJ1-1, with 8 bases that match TRBD1. This CDR3 is built from 15 residues. CDR1 is SNHLY and CDR2 is FYNNEI in the germline V gene. The trim removed 7 bases at V and 4 bases at J, leaving 11 bases unmatched.

V gene TRBV27 combines with J gene TRBJ1-2; TRBD1 agrees at 7 bases. The CDR3 totals 14 residues. CDR1 MNHEY and CDR2 SMNVEV come from the germline V gene (reference sequence). The ends lost 5 bases at V and 8 bases at J; junction bases unmatched: 11. CDR3 sequence: CASSRNWGQRGYTF. The CDR3 region has the DNA TGTGCCAGCAGTAGGAACTGGGGACAGCGGGGCTACACCTTC.

J is TRBJ1-6 and V is TRBV28; perhaps TRBD1 as D (5 bases). V was trimmed by 3 bases and J by 8 bases, leaving 8 bases between them. Germline loops: CDR1 MDHEN, CDR2 SYDVKM. The CDR3 contains 13 residues. CDR3 sequence: CASSFLGDSPLHF. The CDR3 nucleotides read TGTGCCAGCAGTTTCTTAGGGGATTCACCCCTCCACTTT.